This T cell receptor (beta chain) was recorded in a study of control samples from healthy donors and cancer patients. Assay used: immunoSEQ multiplex PCR; TCRdb lists only in-frame clones, some missing. The sample contains roughly 120,000 clones, more than 75% of which appear only once. The CDR3 sequence is 20 residues long. Trimming pared 4 bases from V and 2 bases from J, leaving 28 bases between. Per germline, CDR1 SGHRS and CDR2 YFSETQ. This clone was detected once. This TCR derives from a woman in her 70s in good health. The sample taken for sequencing was blood. The J gene is TRBJ2-1, the V gene TRBV5-1, with D perhaps matching TRBD2 (7 bases). The CDR3 protein is CASSRTPPIYGGQTYNEQFF. As DNA, the CDR3 is TGCGCCAGCAGCCGAACCCCGCCGATATACGGGGGGCAAACCTACAATGAGCAGTTCTTC.